This TCR beta chain came from a study of CD8+ T cells in alopecia areata (dated by TCRdb to 2016 to 2019). For context, the study as a whole: Treated patients were enrolled in an open-label pilot trial of oral tofacitinib at 5 to 10 mg twice daily for moderate-to-severe alopecia areata. Scalp clonality was compared across normal scalp (n=4), patchy alopecia areata scalp (n=8), and alopecia totalis/universalis scalp (n=8). TCRbeta CDR3 regions were amplified by immunoSEQ multiplex PCR using 35 Vbeta forward and 13 Jbeta reverse primers. Biopsies were taken from tofacitinib-treated patients at baseline and at 4 and 24 weeks of treatment, and a later scalp biopsy was taken in several of the tofacitinib-treated patients. In humans, TCRbeta sequencing was performed on scalp tissue and on sorted CD4+ and CD8+ peripheral blood T cells from healthy controls and from patients with patchy or totalis/universalis alopecia areata. RNA was extracted with the PAXgene miRNA kit for fixed scalp, the miRNeasy kit for PBMCs, and the RNeasy kit for mouse skin. To study T cell clonal expansion in alopecia areata, the researchers applied high-throughput TCRbeta sequencing to both the C3H/HeJ mouse model and human patients. In treated patients, disease severity was measured using the SALT score, which gives the percentage of scalp surface area affected. Patients stayed on tofacitinib for 6 to 18 months and then had 6 months of follow-up off drug so that delayed response and recurrence could be assessed.

Concerning this clone: The antigen it recognizes is unknown. No clone much larger than this one lies a single base away; base qualities are absent.

From cysteine to phenylalanine, the CDR3 is 14 amino acids long. Only CDR3 DNA is held: 42 bases, read in frame from base 1. At the junction V is shortened by 3 bases and J by 2 bases, with 12 bases in between. Via the germline V gene, CDR1 is SGHRS and CDR2 YFSETQ. The library was produced with the immunoSEQ multiplex PCR assay. RNA was extracted from all samples and reverse transcribed into cDNA as template for TCR sequencing. First-strand cDNA was synthesized using SuperScript III with a 2:1 mix of oligo-dT and random hexamers. Amplification bias was assessed with a synthetic immune receptor repertoire, and residual bias was removed computationally. Turning to the authors' computational methods: Raw reads were preprocessed for error removal, and CDR3 was defined according to IMGT conventions as running from the conserved cysteine to phenylalanine. Clonality was computed as 1 minus the Shannon entropy, with the entropy normalized by log2 of the number of productive unique TCRs. CD4 or CD8 identity of scalp clones was inferred by cross-referencing scalp TCRbeta sequences with sorted blood CD4 and CD8 repertoires. TCRdb holds this immuneACCESS table with in-frame rearrangements only. Some clones are missing; in checked studies, unresolved V genes explain under half, and the rest has no known cause. V, J and clone size derive from that table, while D and trimming were established from the DNA sequence. The sample yields 150,000 to 250,000 clones; over 45% were counted once. 5.5% of the sample comes from the top ten.

Reading the label with the study, this specimen's time point is: around 24 weeks on oral tofacitinib. The sample's treatment or condition label, decoded: oral pan-JAK inhibitor, 5-10 mg twice daily. Peripheral blood and lesional scalp punch biopsies were obtained from patients with alopecia areata. PBMCs were isolated by density centrifugation and stained for CD3, CD4 and CD8, and CD4+ and CD8+ T cells were sorted on a FACSAria. Results the study describes overall, beyond this receptor: Tofacitinib significantly lowered scalp clonality and the number of expanded CD8+ clones among the top 100 scalp clones. Because the treated cohort was small and had just a single nonresponder, larger studies are needed to establish links between baseline CD8+ expansion and response. Higher clonality and more expanded CD8+ clones were observed in lesional scalp than in normal scalp, particularly in alopecia totalis/universalis, a finding suggestive of antigenic drive. TCR sequences shared between patients were less clear than in mice, possibly partly because of HLA diversity in the patient population. Unlike mouse skin, which is dominated by gammadelta T cells, normal human skin has resident alphabeta T cells that are also sequenced, and this complicates analysis of the scalp TCR repertoire. Many expanded lesional clones were found to persist in scalp and blood during tofacitinib treatment, and relapse after treatment cessation may be partly explained by this persistence.

The receptor was derived from a human donor with alopecia areata. The input for sequencing was CD4+ T cells sorted from blood, taken at week 24, from a patient treated with tofacitinib. The sequence links TRBV5-1 to TRBJ2-7; the D segment could be TRBD1, given 5 matching bases. The sequence in DNA is TGCGCCAGCAGCTCAGGGCGGATAGCCTACGAGCAGTACTTC. Its protein is CASSSGRIAYEQYF.